The 19 T cell receptor beta chains below were found in one sample sequenced in a study of cytomegalovirus exposure and HLA in healthy donors. The PCR was carried out with 60 Vbeta primers and 13 Jbeta primers. Data came from immunoSEQ multiplex PCR; TCRdb stores just in-frame clones and leaves some out. This table holds approximately 110,000 clones, roughly four fifths found once. The sample taken for sequencing was PBMCs. These TCRs come from a woman aged 45-59 years in good health and CMV-seropositive.

The chain has TRBV7-6 and TRBJ2-5; TRBD1 matches at 9 bases. CDR1 is SGHVS, CDR2 FNYEAQ, per germline. V trimming: 5 bases; J trimming: 5 bases; junction bases outside the gene matches: 6. CDR3 length equals 14 residues. Here the CDR3 DNA reads TGTGCCAGCAGCCTGACAGGGGGGTTCGAGACCCAGTACTTC. This codes for CASSLTGGFETQYF. Full variable domain (missing parts from reference TRBV7-6 and TRBJ2-5): GAGVSQSPRYKVTKRGQDVALRCDPISGHVSLYWYRQALGQGPEFLTYFNYEAQQDKSGLPNDRFSAERPEGSISTLTIQRTEQRDSAMYRCASSLTGGFETQYFGPGTRLLVL.

The J gene is TRBJ1-2, the V gene TRBV18; TRBD1 aligns across 7 bases. The CDR3 is 15 amino acids. Per germline, CDR1 KGHSH and CDR2 LQKENI. The V segment lost 2 bases and the J segment 7 bases; nucleotides outside the gene matches: 10. CDR3 in DNA: TGTGCCAGCTCACCAGGAGTTGGACAGGATCTTGGCTACACCTTC. This encodes CASSPGVGQDLGYTF. Full variable domain (missing parts from reference TRBV18 and TRBJ1-2): NAGVMQNPRHLVRRRGQEARLRCSPMKGHSHVYWYRQLPEEGLKFMVYLQKENIIDESGMPKERFSAEFPKEGPSILRIQQVVRGDSAAYFCASSPGVGQDLGYTFGSGTRLTVV.

The CDR3 bases are TGTGCCAGCTCACCGGACAGACGGAATAACTATGGCTACACCTTC. Amino acids: CASSPDRRNNYGYTF. This chain links TRBV18 with TRBJ1-2; the D gene is possibly TRBD1 (6 bases). This CDR3 is built from 15 residues. The V end was cut by 3 bases, the J end by 1 base, with 12 bases between. Germline V gives CDR1 KGHSH, CDR2 LQKENI.

The chain has TRBV7-8 and TRBJ1-1; the match to TRBD1 covers 7 bases. With V trimmed by 5 bases and J by 4 bases, 7 bases remained unmatched. This CDR3 spans 14 amino acids. Germline CDR1 SGHVS, CDR2 FQNEAQ. CDR3 loop: CASSIDRDTTEAFF. In DNA, the CDR3 is TGTGCCAGCAGCATCGACAGGGATACCACTGAAGCTTTCTTT.

This clone was recorded once. The chain has TRBV19 and TRBJ2-1; 8 nucleotides align to TRBD2. V dropped 5 bases and J dropped 9; count of bases not matched to a gene: 15. Per germline, CDR1 LNHDA and CDR2 SQIVND (reference sequence). CDR3 length: 16 residues. The CDR3 bases are TGTGCCAGTAGTGATTCAGGGACTAGGAGTTTGGGTGAGCAGTTCTTC. This sequence encodes CASSDSGTRSLGEQFF.

Concerning this clone itself: The sample has other DNA sequences that encode this CDR3 too. The chain couples TRBV6-5 to TRBJ2-1; possibly TRBD1 for D (5 bases). The germline V gene encodes CDR1 MNHEY and CDR2 SVGAGI. V shed 7 bases and J shed 4 bases, with 11 bases lying between them. This CDR3 comprises 13 residues. The CDR3 DNA follows: TGTGCCAGCACCCAAGGGGCTTACAATGAGCAGTTCTTC. This sequence encodes CASTQGAYNEQFF.

The rearrangement links TRBV6-5 to TRBJ1-6; unclear D gene. Germline assignment: CDR1 MNHEY and CDR2 SVGAGI. The CDR3 has 15 amino acids. V was trimmed by 0 bases and J by 9 bases, leaving 12 bases between them. The CDR3 coding sequence is TGTGCCAGCAGTTACTCGCGATTCCTAAGTTCACCCCTCCACTTT. This codes for CASSYSRFLSSPLHF.

This clone was detected a few times. This chain joins TRBV27 and TRBJ1-2, with 8 bases aligning to TRBD1. Germline V gene sequence: CDR1 MNHEY, CDR2 SMNVEV (reference sequence). The CDR3 has 14 residues. V was pared by 5 bases and J by 8 bases, with 10 bases of the junction left unmatched. CDR3 region: CASSPTTGARGYTF. CDR3 nucleotides: TGTGCCAGCAGTCCCACGACAGGGGCGAGGGGCTACACCTTC.

J is TRBJ1-2 and V is TRBV10-3, with D possibly being TRBD1 (5 bases). The CDR3 extends over 16 amino acids. The V and J ends lost 3 bases and 4 bases respectively, with 18 bases between them. Germline values: CDR1 ENHRY, CDR2 SYGVKD. The CDR3 reads CAISDPIGASGYGYTF. The CDR3 bases are TGTGCCATCAGTGATCCTATAGGGGCGAGTGGCTATGGCTACACCTTC.

V is TRBV7-6 and J is TRBJ2-1; a possible D gene is TRBD2 (5 bases). Trimming left V 3 bases short and J 4 bases short, with 13 bases between. This CDR3 comprises 15 residues. The germline V gene has CDR1 SGHVS and CDR2 FNYEAQ. In DNA form, the CDR3 reads TGTGCCAGCAGCTTGGAGTTAGCGCCGTACAATGAGCAGTTCTTC. Translated, it gives CASSLELAPYNEQFF.

V is TRBV5-4 and J is TRBJ2-5, with a possible D match to TRBD2 (5 bases). Germline CDR1 and CDR2: SGHNT and YYREEE (reference sequence). This CDR3 comprises 15 residues. The V end lost 0 bases, the J end lost 3 bases, and 12 bases lay between the germline ends. This chain's CDR3 is CASSLEARGEETQYF. CDR3 DNA: TGTGCCAGCAGCTTGGAAGCTCGGGGTGAAGAGACCCAGTACTTC.

This clone was seen once. This chain links TRBV4-3 with TRBJ1-2; D gene uncertain. Germline assignment: CDR1 LGHNA and CDR2 YSLEER. V was clipped by 3 bases and J by 8 bases, with 13 bases between them. This CDR3 region has 13 residues. Here the CDR3 DNA reads TGCGCCAGCAGCCACACAGAATCGGGGGGCTACACCTTC. It translates to CASSHTESGGYTF.

CDR3 DNA: TGTGCAAGTCGCTTAGCCGGGGACAGGGGAGTCAAAAACATTCAGTACTTC. It yields the protein CASRLAGDRGVKNIQYF. The chain has TRBV12-2 and TRBJ2-4; TRBD1, as called in the table, went unchecked against the DNA. TRBV12-2 is a listed pseudogene. This CDR3 has 17 residues.

The genes are TRBV5-4 and TRBJ2-2; TRBD2 agrees at 8 bases. Looked up from germline, CDR1 is SGHNT and CDR2 is YYREEE (reference sequence). J was trimmed by 6 bases and V by 4 bases; bases with no gene match: 11. This CDR3 is built from 16 residues. The CDR3 coding sequence is TGTGCCAGCAGCGTCGGGGGGGCTGGAAAACCCGGGGAGCTGTTTTTT. Protein: CASSVGGAGKPGELFF.

The gene calls are TRBV2 and TRBJ2-7; tentative D call: TRBD1 (5 bases). Trimming pared 6 bases from V and 3 bases from J, leaving 15 bases between. Germline CDR1 reads SNHLY; CDR2 reads FYNNEI. This CDR3 is built from 14 residues. Here the CDR3 DNA reads TGTGCCAGCAGCCCGACTCTAACAGGCTACGAGCAGTACTTC. Its protein is CASSPTLTGYEQYF. Full variable domain (missing parts from reference TRBV2 and TRBJ2-7): EPEVTQTPSHQVTQMGQEVILRCVPISNHLYFYWYRQILGQKVEFLVSFYNNEISEKSEIFDDQFSVERPDGSNFTLKIRSTKLEDSAMYFCASSPTLTGYEQYFGPGTRLTVT.

The CDR3 reads CASSLGSGGTGNTIYF. The CDR3 coding sequence is TGCGCCAGCAGCCTGGGTTCGGGGGGGACTGGAAACACCATATATTTT. The gene calls are TRBV5-1 and TRBJ1-3; D might be TRBD1 (5 bases). V was trimmed by 4 bases and J by 2 bases, leaving 16 bases between them. The CDR3 length is 16 residues. Germline assignment: CDR1 SGHRS and CDR2 YFSETQ.

This rearrangement joins TRBV6-4 to TRBJ2-3, with 9 bases identical to TRBD2. Germline V CDR1 and CDR2: MRHNA, SNTAGT. This CDR3 has 14 amino acids. J lost 8 bases, V lost 3 bases, and 6 bases had no gene match. CDR3 protein: CASSDGLAGSTQYF. The CDR3 DNA is TGTGCCAGCAGTGATGGCCTAGCGGGGAGTACGCAGTATTTT.

The CDR3 protein is CASREQGVGNQPQHF. CDR3 sequence (DNA): TGTGCCAGCAGGGAACAGGGTGTCGGCAATCAGCCCCAGCATTTT. This chain connects TRBV2 to TRBJ1-5; D is perhaps TRBD1 (6 bases). The CDR3 has 15 residues. Per the germline V gene, CDR1 is SNHLY and CDR2 is FYNNEI. Deletions cut 6 bases from V and 2 bases from J, with 14 bases between.

The V and J genes are TRBV9 and TRBJ2-3, with a weak D call TRBD1 (6 bases). V was shortened by 4 bases and J by 9 bases, with 12 bases between the two germline ends. The CDR3 has 12 amino acids. In germline, CDR1 is SGDLS, CDR2 YYNGEE. The CDR3 nucleotides read TGTGCCAGCAGCTCCAGGGGAGACACGCAGTATTTT. Translation: CASSSRGDTQYF.